The subject of this entry is one TCR beta chain. These data come from a study of blood T cell repertoires in COVID-19. The overall study: The United States, Italy and Spain provided the acute and convalescent COVID-19 samples. Sample material is recorded as cDNA or gDNA derived from T cells, B-cell-depleted T cells, or PBMCs.

The CDR3 length is 14 residues. CDR1 is LGHDT, CDR2 YNNKEL, per germline (reference sequence). J lost 7 bases, V lost 1 base, and 3 bases had no gene match. As processed by the authors: Reference gene primer amplification gave nucleated cell count estimates. Produced via immunoSEQ multiplex PCR; TCRdb's table is partial and in-frame only. Clonal size and the V and J genes are those of that table, whereas D and trimming came from the DNA. The table has about 71,000 clones, approximately 90% seen once; the top ten hold 4.5% to 5.5%. This receptor was taken from a woman in her late teens or twenties with acute or convalescent COVID-19. The rearrangement joins TRBV3-1 (or the pseudogene TRBV3-2) to TRBJ2-5; 10 bases line up with TRBD2. The specimen sequenced was peripheral blood. Written as DNA, the CDR3 is TGTGCCAGCAGCCAAGTGGTAGCGGGAGGGACCCAGTACTTC. This gives the protein CASSQVVAGGTQYF.